This note documents a single TCR beta chain sequence. The antigen remains unidentified. Trimming shortened V by 4 bases and J by 5 bases, and 13 bases separated the two germline ends. This CDR3 contains 13 residues. Germline V gene sequence: CDR1 SGDLS, CDR2 YYNGEE. TCRdb keeps only in-frame clones here, not all; method: immunoSEQ multiplex PCR. Of thousands of clones listed, 81% were seen once; the top ten hold roughly 9.7%. The data stem from a study of immune evolution from preneoplasia to lung adenocarcinoma. Whole-study results and caveats: Clonality was highest in normal lung, lower in later-stage lesions apparently. Top clone share appeared to fall from AAH through AIS, MIA, adenocarcinoma.

Patients had resection in Japan or China between about 2014 and 2018. Each case's diagnosis was confirmed by two pathologists on H&E. This clonotype was obtained from a person between 65 and 79 years old with lung adenocarcinoma. The V and J genes are TRBV9 and TRBJ2-7; TRBD2 might be the D (5 bases). The sample consisted of FFPE adjacent normal lung tissue. This CDR3 reads CASSTHLEDEQYF. CDR3 nucleotide sequence: TGTGCCAGCAGCACCCATCTGGAGGACGAGCAGTACTTC.